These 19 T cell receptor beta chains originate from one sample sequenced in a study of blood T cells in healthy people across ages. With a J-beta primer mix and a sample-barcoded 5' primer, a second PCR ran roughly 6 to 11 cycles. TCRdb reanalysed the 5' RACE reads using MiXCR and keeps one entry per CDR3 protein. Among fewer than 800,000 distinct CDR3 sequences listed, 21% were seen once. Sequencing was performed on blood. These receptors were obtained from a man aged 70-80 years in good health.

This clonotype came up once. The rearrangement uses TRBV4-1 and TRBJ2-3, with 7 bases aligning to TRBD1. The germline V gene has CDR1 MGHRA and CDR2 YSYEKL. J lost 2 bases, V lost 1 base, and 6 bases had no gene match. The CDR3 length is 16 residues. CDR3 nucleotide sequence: TGCGCCAGCAGCCAAGGTTGGGACAGCCACACAGATACGCAGTATTTT. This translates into CASSQGWDSHTDTQYF.

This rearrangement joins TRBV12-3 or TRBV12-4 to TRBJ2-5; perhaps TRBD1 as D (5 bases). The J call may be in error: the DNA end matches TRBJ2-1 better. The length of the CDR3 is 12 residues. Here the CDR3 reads CASTPGQGEQFF. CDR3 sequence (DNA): TGTGCCAGCACCCCAGGCCAGGGAGAGCAGTTCTTC.

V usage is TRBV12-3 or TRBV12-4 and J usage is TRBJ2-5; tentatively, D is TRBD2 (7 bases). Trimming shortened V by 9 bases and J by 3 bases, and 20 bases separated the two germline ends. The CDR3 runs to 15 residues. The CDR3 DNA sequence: TGTGCCAGTACCCGCGGGGGCACGGGGGAAGAGACCCAGTACTTC. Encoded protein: CASTRGGTGEETQYF.

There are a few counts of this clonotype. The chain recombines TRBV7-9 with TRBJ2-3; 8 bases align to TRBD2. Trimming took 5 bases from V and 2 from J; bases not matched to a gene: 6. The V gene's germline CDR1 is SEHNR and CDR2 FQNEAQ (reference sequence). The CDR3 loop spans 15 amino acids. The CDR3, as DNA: TGTGCCAGCAGCCAGGGACTAGTGAACACAGATACGCAGTATTTT. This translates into CASSQGLVNTDTQYF.

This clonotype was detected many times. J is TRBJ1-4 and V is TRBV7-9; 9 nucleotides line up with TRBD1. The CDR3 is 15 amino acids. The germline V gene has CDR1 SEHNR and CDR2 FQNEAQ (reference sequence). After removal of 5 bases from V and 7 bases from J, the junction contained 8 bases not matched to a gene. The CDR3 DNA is TGTGCCAGCAGCGTCACCGGGACAGGGTCTGAAAAACTGTTTTTT. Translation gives CASSVTGTGSEKLFF.

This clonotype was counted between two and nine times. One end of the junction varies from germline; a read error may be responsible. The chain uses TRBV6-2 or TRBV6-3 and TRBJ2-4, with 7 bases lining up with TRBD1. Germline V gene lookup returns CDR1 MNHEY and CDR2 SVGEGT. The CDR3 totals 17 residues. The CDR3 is CASSYLTGVSAKNIRYF. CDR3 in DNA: TGTGCCAGCAGTTACCTTACAGGGGTATCAGCCAAAAACATTCGGTACTTC.

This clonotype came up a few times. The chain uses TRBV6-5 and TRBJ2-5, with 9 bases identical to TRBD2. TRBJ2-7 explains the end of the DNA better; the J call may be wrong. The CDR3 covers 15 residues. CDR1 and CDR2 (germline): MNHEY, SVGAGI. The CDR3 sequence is CASSSLTSGPYEQYF. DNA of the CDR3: TGTGCCAGCAGCTCACTCACTAGCGGGCCCTACGAGCAGTACTTC.

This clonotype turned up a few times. CDR3 residues: CATGLAGDGEQYF. CDR3 DNA: TGTGCCACGGGACTAGCGGGAGATGGCGAGCAGTACTTC. V is TRBV10-3 and J is TRBJ2-7, with TRBD2 matching 14 bases. Germline assignment: CDR1 ENHRY and CDR2 SYGVKD. V dropped 10 bases and J dropped 6; count of bases not matched to a gene: 5. The CDR3 runs to 13 residues.

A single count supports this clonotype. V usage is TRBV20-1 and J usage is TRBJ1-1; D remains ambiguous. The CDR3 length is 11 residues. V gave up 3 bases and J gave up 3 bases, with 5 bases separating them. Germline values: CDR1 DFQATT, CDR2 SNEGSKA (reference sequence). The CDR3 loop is CSARPYTEAFF. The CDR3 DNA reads TGCAGTGCTAGGCCCTACACTGAAGCTTTCTTT.

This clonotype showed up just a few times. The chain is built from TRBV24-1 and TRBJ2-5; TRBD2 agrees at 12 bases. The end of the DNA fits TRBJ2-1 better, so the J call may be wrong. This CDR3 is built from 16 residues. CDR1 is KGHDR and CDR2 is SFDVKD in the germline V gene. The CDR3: CATSDFGLAGTNEQFF. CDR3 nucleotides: TGTGCCACCAGTGATTTTGGACTAGCGGGGACCAATGAGCAGTTCTTC.

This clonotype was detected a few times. The CDR3 DNA sequence: TGTGCCACCAGTGATTTGATGGCGGGAGGGTTGACCGGGGAGCTGTTTTTT. Residues: CATSDLMAGGLTGELFF. The chain carries TRBV24-1 and TRBJ2-2; 9 nucleotides match TRBD2. CDR1 and CDR2 from the germline V gene are KGHDR and SFDVKD. Trimming removed 0 bases from V and 5 bases from J; junction bases left unmatched: 6. CDR3 length equals 17 residues.

As DNA, the CDR3 is TGTGCCACCAGTGATCCCGGACTAGCGGGAGACGAGACCCAGTACTTC. Its protein product is CATSDPGLAGDETQYF. This chain links TRBV24-1 with TRBJ2-5; TRBD2 agrees at 13 bases. The germline V gene encodes CDR1 KGHDR and CDR2 SFDVKD. V gave up 3 bases and J gave up 5 bases; unmatched junction bases: 5. This CDR3 region has 16 residues.

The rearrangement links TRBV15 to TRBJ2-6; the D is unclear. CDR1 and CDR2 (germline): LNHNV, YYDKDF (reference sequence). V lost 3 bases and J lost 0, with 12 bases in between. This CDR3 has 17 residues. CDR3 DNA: TGTGCCACCAGCAGGAAAGGGATTTCCTCTGGGGCCAACGTCCTGACTTTC. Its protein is CATSRKGISSGANVLTF.

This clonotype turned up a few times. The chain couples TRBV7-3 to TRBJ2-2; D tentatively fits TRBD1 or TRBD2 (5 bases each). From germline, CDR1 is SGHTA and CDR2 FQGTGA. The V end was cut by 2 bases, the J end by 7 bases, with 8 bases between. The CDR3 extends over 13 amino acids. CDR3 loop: CASSLGGNGELFF. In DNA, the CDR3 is TGTGCCAGCAGCTTAGGGGGTAACGGGGAGCTGTTTTTT.

The CDR3 spells CSATSASSYEQYF. The CDR3 DNA sequence: TGCAGTGCAACTAGCGCCAGCTCCTACGAGCAGTACTTC. The chain employs TRBV20-1 and TRBJ2-7, with 7 nucleotides matching TRBD2. The V gene's germline CDR1 is DFQATT and CDR2 SNEGSKA (reference sequence). With 6 bases clipped from V and 0 bases from J, the junction kept 5 bases outside the gene matches. The CDR3 length is 13 residues.

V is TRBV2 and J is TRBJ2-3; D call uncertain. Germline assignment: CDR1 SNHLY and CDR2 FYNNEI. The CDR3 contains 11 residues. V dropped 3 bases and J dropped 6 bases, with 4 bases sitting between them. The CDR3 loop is CASSEYDTQYF. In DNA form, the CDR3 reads TGTGCCAGCAGTGAGTACGATACGCAGTATTTT.

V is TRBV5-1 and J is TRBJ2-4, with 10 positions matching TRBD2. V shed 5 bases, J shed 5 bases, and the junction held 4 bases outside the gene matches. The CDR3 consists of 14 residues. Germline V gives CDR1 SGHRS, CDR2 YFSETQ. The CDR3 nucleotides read TGCGCCAGCAGATCTCTAGCGGGAGAAAACATTCAGTACTTC. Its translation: CASRSLAGENIQYF.

For the CDR3, the DNA is TGTGCCACCAGCAGAGGGACAGGGTCCACCGGGGAGCTGTTTTTT. As protein: CATSRGTGSTGELFF. This chain joins TRBV15 and TRBJ2-2; 8 nucleotides agree with TRBD1. V lost 1 base and J lost 4; bases outside the gene matches: 2. Germline V gene data show CDR1 as LNHNV and CDR2 as YYDKDF (reference sequence). The CDR3 runs to 15 residues.

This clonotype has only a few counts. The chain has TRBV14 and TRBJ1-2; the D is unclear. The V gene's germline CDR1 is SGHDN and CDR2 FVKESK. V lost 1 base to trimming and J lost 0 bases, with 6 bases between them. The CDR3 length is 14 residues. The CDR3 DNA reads TGTGCCAGCAGCCAAGTGGTAGCTAACTATGGCTACACCTTC. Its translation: CASSQVVANYGYTF.